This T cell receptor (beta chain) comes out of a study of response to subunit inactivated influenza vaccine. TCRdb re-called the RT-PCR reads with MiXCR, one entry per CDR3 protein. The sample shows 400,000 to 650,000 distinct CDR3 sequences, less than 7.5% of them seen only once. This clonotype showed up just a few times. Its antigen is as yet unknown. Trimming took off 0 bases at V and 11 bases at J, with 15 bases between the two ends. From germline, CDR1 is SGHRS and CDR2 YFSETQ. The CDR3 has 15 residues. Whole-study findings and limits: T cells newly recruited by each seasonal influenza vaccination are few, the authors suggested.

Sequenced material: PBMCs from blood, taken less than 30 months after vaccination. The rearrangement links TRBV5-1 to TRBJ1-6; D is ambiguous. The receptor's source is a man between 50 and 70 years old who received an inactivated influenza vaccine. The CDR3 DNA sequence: TGCGCCAGCAGCTTGGGGGCAGGTCAAAGGACACCCCTCCACTTT. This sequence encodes CASSLGAGQRTPLHF.